Below, 18 T cell receptor beta chains from the same sample are listed, as sequenced in a study of low-dose radiotherapy and immunotherapy resistance in tumors. Gene-specific TRAV and TRBV primers were used for first-strand cDNA, covering alpha and beta chains. A roughly 20-cycle PCR with a constant-region primer and V-primer adapter amplified TCRs. MiXCR, applied by TCRdb to the reads, yields one record per CDR3 protein. The data show 75,000 to 95,000 distinct CDR3 sequences, under 10% seen once. Time point in this sample: before trial treatment. This specimen consisted of PBMCs, obtained before treatment. Receptor source: a male donor with prostate cancer.

The chain has TRBV12-5 and TRBJ1-1; the D is unclear. Germline CDR1 is LGHNT and CDR2 is FRNRAP. The CDR3 is 18 residues long. The ends were cut back, 2 bases at V and 4 bases at J, with 23 bases in the middle. The CDR3 coding sequence is TGTGCTAGTGGTTTGATAACCCCCATTTCCCGGGCCCTCACTGAAGCTTTCTTT. Translated, it gives CASGLITPISRALTEAFF.

As for this clonotype: A far bigger clonotype differs at one base, so this is likely a read error. This rearrangement joins TRBV27 to TRBJ2-7, with TRBD1 identical over 10 bases. V dropped 5 bases and J dropped 7; count of bases not matched to a gene: 8. This CDR3 comprises 14 residues. Germline V lookup: CDR1 MNHEY, CDR2 SMNVEV (reference sequence). The CDR3 DNA follows: TGTGCCAGCAGTCCAGACAGGGGGCACAATGAGCAGTACTTC. Translation gives CASSPDRGHNEQYF.

This clonotype appeared many times. The chain joins TRBV6-5 to TRBJ2-3; D is unclear. The germline CDR1 and CDR2 sequences are MNHEY and SVGAGI. V was shortened by 0 bases and J by 0 bases, with 4 bases between the two germline ends. The length of the CDR3 is 14 residues. The DNA for the CDR3 is TGTGCCAGCAGTTACTCGTCTAGCACAGATACGCAGTATTTT. Its protein is CASSYSSSTDTQYF.

The table lists this clonotype with a few counts. The DNA is omitted, as the CDR3 cannot be located on it reliably, and the CDR3 follows TCRdb's listing. V usage is TRBV25-1 and J usage is TRBJ2-2; no DNA check was done on the table's D call, TRBD1. Germline-derived CDR1 and CDR2 are MGHDK and SYGVNS. Termini included, the CDR3 measures 17 amino acids. The CDR3 spells CASRTSGQTNTGELFFF.

Many counts were recorded for this clonotype. The rearrangement links TRBV28 to TRBJ1-1; 8 bases are a match to TRBD1. This CDR3 contains 16 residues. CDR1 and CDR2 (germline): MDHEN, SYDVKM. V trimming: 8 bases; J trimming: 4 bases; junction bases outside the gene matches: 15. This CDR3 reads CASLQRGTGDGTEAFF. The CDR3 nucleotides read TGTGCCAGCCTACAACGGGGGACAGGAGACGGCACTGAAGCTTTCTTT.

This clonotype occurred many times. The chain employs TRBV18 and TRBJ2-5; D is tentatively TRBD1 or TRBD2 (5 bases each). Germline-derived CDR1 and CDR2 are KGHSH and LQKENI. The length of the CDR3 is 15 residues. V lost 3 bases to trimming and J lost 5 bases, with 16 bases between them. The CDR3 DNA sequence: TGTGCCAGCTCACCGCGTCAGGGAGATTATGAGACCCAGTACTTC. Its protein product is CASSPRQGDYETQYF. The full variable domain, with the rest looked up from reference TRBV18 and TRBJ2-5, is NAGVMQNPRHLVRRRGQEARLRCSPMKGHSHVYWYRQLPEEGLKFMVYLQKENIIDESGMPKERFSAEFPKEGPSILRIQQVVRGDSAAYFCASSPRQGDYETQYFGPGTRLLVL.

This clonotype was seen at least ten times. CDR3 coding DNA: TGTGCCAGCAGTCCCAGGATTAGCGGGGATTCCTACGAGCAGTACTTC. Protein sequence: CASSPRISGDSYEQYF. The chain employs TRBV27 and TRBJ2-7, with TRBD2 matching over 8 bases. Per germline, CDR1 MNHEY and CDR2 SMNVEV (reference sequence). V shed 5 bases and J 1 base; nucleotides not matched to a gene: 10. The CDR3 consists of 16 residues.

This clonotype was counted many times. V and J are TRBV4-1 and TRBJ2-5; 10 nucleotides align to TRBD1. Unmatched junction bases numbered 3, after V lost 0 bases and J lost 5 bases. Germline-derived CDR1 and CDR2 are MGHRA and YSYEKL. This CDR3 has 15 amino acids. The CDR3 protein is CASSQDGTGDETQYF. In DNA, the CDR3 is TGCGCCAGCAGCCAAGATGGGACAGGGGACGAGACCCAGTACTTC.

This clonotype was seen many times. This chain links TRBV20-1 with TRBJ2-6; TRBD2 is a possible D gene (6 bases). From germline, CDR1 is DFQATT and CDR2 SNEGSKA (reference sequence). The V gene lost 0 bases and the J gene lost 0 bases, with 12 bases spanning the gap. The CDR3 spans 17 residues. DNA of the CDR3: TGCAGTGCTAGAGATCAGGAGGGGTCCTCTGGGGCCAACGTCCTGACTTTC. This gives the protein CSARDQEGSSGANVLTF.

This clonotype was counted ten times or more. The rearrangement joins TRBV12-3 or TRBV12-4 to TRBJ2-7; TRBD1 matches 9 bases. The CDR3 runs to 13 residues. V was clipped by 6 bases and J by 4 bases; unmatched bases: 4. The CDR3 is CASSLGTGYEQYF. In DNA form, the CDR3 reads TGTGCCAGCAGCCTCGGGACAGGGTACGAGCAGTACTTC.

This clonotype was detected ten times or more. The gene calls are TRBV23-1 and TRBJ2-2, with D uncertain. TRBV23-1 is identified as an open reading frame with a role that is uncertain. The CDR3 is 16 residues long. The V end lost 4 bases, the J end lost 4 bases, and 16 bases lay between the germline ends. DNA of the CDR3: TGCGCCAGCAGTCCTCGCGGTGGTACCGGCACCGGGGAGCTGTTTTTT. It codes for CASSPRGGTGTGELFF.

This clonotype appeared many times. The chain recombines TRBV7-2 with TRBJ1-1; D unclear. CDR1 is SGHTA, CDR2 FQGNSA, per germline. The CDR3 runs 14 residues. The ends were cut back, 4 bases at V and 4 bases at J, with 13 bases in the middle. CDR3 in amino acids: CASSSPSMGTEAFF. The DNA for the CDR3 is TGTGCCAGCAGCTCCCCTAGTATGGGCACTGAAGCTTTCTTT.

The sample holds many counts of this clonotype. V is TRBV7-2 and J is TRBJ1-2; TRBD1 matches at 8 bases. Germline values: CDR1 SGHTA, CDR2 FQGNSA. J gave up 7 bases and V 5 bases, and 9 bases lay outside the gene matches. The CDR3 runs to 14 residues. The CDR3 region has the DNA TGTGCCAGCAGCGTAGATTCAGGGGGCATTGGCTACACCTTC. As protein: CASSVDSGGIGYTF. Based on the CDR3 plus reference TRBV7-2 and TRBJ1-2, the full variable domain is GAGVSQSPSNKVTEKGKDVELRCDPISGHTALYWYRQSLGQGLEFLIYFQGNSAPDKSGLPSDRFSAERTGGSVSTLTIQRTQQEDSAVYLCASSVDSGGIGYTFGSGTRLTVV.

CDR3 sequence (DNA): TGTGCCACCAGCACCGTAGCGGGGGGGCACGGAGATACGCAGTATTTT. Translating it yields CATSTVAGGHGDTQYF. V is TRBV15 and J is TRBJ2-3, with 11 bases that match TRBD2. Trimming at V came to 4 bases and at J to 5 bases, leaving 8 bases not matched to a gene. Germline CDR1 and CDR2: LNHNV and YYDKDF (reference sequence). This CDR3 has 16 residues.

This clonotype was recorded at least ten times. This chain joins TRBV7-6 and TRBJ2-7; 8 nucleotides align to TRBD2. Germline V CDR1 and CDR2: SGHVS, FNYEAQ. With 5 bases clipped from V and 3 bases from J, the junction kept 9 bases outside the gene matches. The CDR3 is 15 amino acids. The CDR3 DNA follows: TGTGCCAGCAGCCCCCTGACTAGCGTAAACTACGAGCAGTACTTC. This sequence encodes CASSPLTSVNYEQYF.

This clonotype was seen ten or more times. V and J are TRBV20-1 and TRBJ1-6; D unclear. Germline V gives CDR1 DFQATT, CDR2 SNEGSKA (reference sequence). The CDR3 is 12 residues long. V was cut by 3 bases and J by 14 bases, with 14 bases left in between. The CDR3 DNA is TGCAGTGCTAGGCGGACCGGCTCAGCCCTCCACTTT. It yields the protein CSARRTGSALHF.

This clonotype was seen at least ten times. The chain uses TRBV30 and TRBJ1-1; no definite D call. This CDR3 comprises 11 residues. V lost 3 bases and J lost 3, with 5 bases in between. Germline V gene sequence: CDR1 GTSNPN, CDR2 SVGIG (reference sequence). The CDR3 loop reads CAWSAYTEAFF. The CDR3 region has the DNA TGTGCCTGGAGCGCATACACTGAAGCTTTCTTT.

This clonotype was counted at least ten times. The rearrangement joins TRBV20-1 to TRBJ2-7; 13 positions match TRBD2. V shed 4 bases, J shed 4 bases, and the junction held 13 bases outside the gene matches. The germline V gene encodes CDR1 DFQATT and CDR2 SNEGSKA (reference sequence). This CDR3 region has 17 residues. The CDR3 coding sequence is TGCAGTGCTACAGCATATCGGACTAGCGGGAGAGGATACGAGCAGTACTTC. Its protein is CSATAYRTSGRGYEQYF.